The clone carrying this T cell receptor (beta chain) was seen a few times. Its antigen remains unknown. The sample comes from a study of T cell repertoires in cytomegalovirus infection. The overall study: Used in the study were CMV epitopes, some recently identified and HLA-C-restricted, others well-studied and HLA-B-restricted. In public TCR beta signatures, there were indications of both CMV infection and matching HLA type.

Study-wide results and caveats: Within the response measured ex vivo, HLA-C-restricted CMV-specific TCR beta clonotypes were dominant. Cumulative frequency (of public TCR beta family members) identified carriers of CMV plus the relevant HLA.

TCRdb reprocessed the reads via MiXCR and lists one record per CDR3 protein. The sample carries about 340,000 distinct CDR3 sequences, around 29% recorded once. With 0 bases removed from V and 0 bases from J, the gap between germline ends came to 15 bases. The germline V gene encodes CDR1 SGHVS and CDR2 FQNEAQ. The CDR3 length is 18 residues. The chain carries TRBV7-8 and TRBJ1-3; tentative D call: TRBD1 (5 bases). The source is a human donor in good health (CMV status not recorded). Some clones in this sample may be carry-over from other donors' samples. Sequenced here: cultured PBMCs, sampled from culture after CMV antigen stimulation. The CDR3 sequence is CASSLALGGDHSGNTIYF. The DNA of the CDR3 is TGTGCCAGCAGCTTAGCGCTTGGGGGGGATCACTCTGGAAACACCATATATTTT.